This T cell receptor beta chain is drawn from a study of T cells in Graves' hyperthyroidism and ophthalmopathy. CDR1 is SQVTM, CDR2 ANQGSEA, per germline. The CDR3 loop spans 13 amino acids. The V and J ends lost 7 bases and 5 bases respectively, with 15 bases between them. RNA transcripts served as the template for amplifying TCR beta CDR3 regions. Using the HTBI primer set, a first-round RT-PCR was run on the TCR CDR3. TCRdb itself ran the multiplex PCR reads through MiXCR, one entry per CDR3 protein. The data hold 300,000 to 500,000 distinct CDR3 sequences, with over 12% observed a single time. This clonotype was found many times.

Sequencing used blood. J is TRBJ2-1 and V is TRBV29-1; D unclear. This receptor was taken from a man between 50 and 59 years old with Graves' ophthalmopathy. The CDR3 loop reads CSAALYGNNEQFF. CDR3 DNA: TGCAGCGCTGCTCTTTACGGTAACAATGAGCAGTTCTTC.